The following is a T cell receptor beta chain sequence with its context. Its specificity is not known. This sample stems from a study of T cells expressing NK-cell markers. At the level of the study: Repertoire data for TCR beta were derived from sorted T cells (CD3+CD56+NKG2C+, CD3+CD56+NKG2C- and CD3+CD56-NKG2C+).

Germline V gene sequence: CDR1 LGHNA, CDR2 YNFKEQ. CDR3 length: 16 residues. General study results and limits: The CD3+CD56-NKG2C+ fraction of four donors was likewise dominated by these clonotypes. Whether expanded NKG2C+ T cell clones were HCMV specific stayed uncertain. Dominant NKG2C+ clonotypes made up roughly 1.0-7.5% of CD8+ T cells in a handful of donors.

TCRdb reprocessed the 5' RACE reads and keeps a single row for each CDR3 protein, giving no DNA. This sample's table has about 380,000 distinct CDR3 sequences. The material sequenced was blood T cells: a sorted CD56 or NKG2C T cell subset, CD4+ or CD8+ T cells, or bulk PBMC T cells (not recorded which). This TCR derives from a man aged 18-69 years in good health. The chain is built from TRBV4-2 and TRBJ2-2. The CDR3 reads CASSQDLGSYTGELFF.